A selection of T cell receptor beta chains follows, all from one sample in a study of blood T cell repertoires in COVID-19. Only in-frame clones appear in the TCRdb table, and some are missing; sequencing was by immunoSEQ multiplex PCR. The sample carries 170,000 or so clones, 89% recorded once. Specimen: peripheral blood. The receptors stem from a young man who had recovered from COVID-19. The CDR3 runs from the conserved cysteine through the conserved F or W. D genes are given only for firm matches. Part of the rows lack a size; the others show once, few, many or a class for expanded clones.

V	size	J	D	CDR3	DNA
TRBV7-2	NA	TRBJ2-2	TRBD1	CASNFARAGGNTGELFF	TGTGCCAGCAACTTCGCCCGGGCAGGGGGGAACACCGGGGAGCTGTTTTTT
TRBV28	NA	TRBJ2-1	TRBD2	CASSLVEREFGNEQFF	TGTGCCAGCAGCCTCGTCGAGCGGGAGTTTGGCAATGAGCAGTTCTTC
TRBV28	NA	TRBJ1-1	NA	CASSTPTVMNTEAFF	TGTGCCAGCAGTACCCCGACAGTTATGAACACTGAAGCTTTCTTT
TRBV7-2	NA	TRBJ2-3	TRBD2	CASSLTSSSGDTQYF	TGTGCCAGCAGCCTGACTAGCAGTTCAGGGGATACGCAGTATTTT
TRBV5-4	NA	TRBJ2-4	NA	CASSLPSGNIQYF	TGTGCCAGCAGCCTCCCCTCCGGGAACATTCAGTACTTC
TRBV18	once	TRBJ1-2	NA	CASSSIQAVYGYTF	TGTGCCAGCTCATCCATCCAGGCTGTCTATGGCTACACCTTC
TRBV10-3	once	TRBJ2-7	NA	CAISEGGGIPSF	TGTGCCATCAGTGAGGGTGGCGGGATCCCATCCTTC
TRBV19	NA	TRBJ1-1	TRBD1	CASRATGGAEAFF	TGTGCCAGTAGGGCTACAGGGGGAGCTGAAGCTTTCTTT
TRBV5-1	NA	TRBJ2-7	TRBD1	CASSPGTGGAEQYF	TGCGCCAGCAGCCCCGGGACAGGGGGAGCCGAGCAGTACTTC
TRBV18	once	TRBJ1-1	NA	CASSPGQGTEAFF	TGTGCCAGCTCACCAGGGCAGGGGACTGAAGCTTTCTTT
TRBV5-5	NA	TRBJ2-2	NA	CASSLAAGRYTGELFF	TGTGCCAGCAGCTTGGCCGCGGGAAGATACACCGGGGAGCTGTTTTTT
TRBV7-8	NA	TRBJ1-6	NA	CASSLDGIYNSPLHF	TGTGCCAGCAGCTTAGACGGGATTTATAATTCACCCCTCCACTTT
TRBV7-6	NA	TRBJ2-5	TRBD2	CASSLLAGDAETQYF	TGTGCCAGCAGCTTGTTAGCGGGAGATGCAGAGACCCAGTACTTC
TRBV7-2	NA	TRBJ2-7	NA	CASSPGSLSYEQYF	TGTGCCAGCAGCCCGGGATCCCTATCCTACGAGCAGTACTTC
TRBV3-1/TRBV3-2	NA	TRBJ1-5	TRBD1	CASSQGDRGGRNQPQHF	TGTGCCAGCAGCCAAGGAGACAGGGGTGGACGCAATCAGCCCCAGCATTTT
TRBV5-6	NA	TRBJ2-1	TRBD2	CASSRIAGTYNEQFF	TGTGCCAGCAGTCGAATAGCGGGAACCTACAATGAGCAGTTCTTC
TRBV9	NA	TRBJ2-6	TRBD1	CASSVGGQGALGANVLTF	TGTGCCAGCAGCGTAGGGGGACAGGGGGCGCTAGGGGCCAACGTCCTGACTTTC
TRBV19	NA	TRBJ1-4	TRBD1	CASSPGQGFGKLFF	TGTGCCAGTAGCCCGGGACAGGGATTCGGGAAACTGTTTTTT
TRBV15	NA	TRBJ2-1	NA	CATSRGGGGNEQFF	TGTGCCACCAGCAGGGGAGGAGGTGGCAATGAGCAGTTCTTC
TRBV19	NA	TRBJ1-2	NA	CASGQLSNYGYTF	TGTGCCAGTGGACAGCTGTCCAACTATGGCTACACCTTC
TRBV5-4	NA	TRBJ2-5	TRBD2	CASSLGLAAYQETQYF	TGTGCCAGCAGCTTGGGACTAGCAGCGTACCAAGAGACCCAGTACTTC
TRBV9	NA	TRBJ2-3	TRBD2	CASSSPLLAGVADTQYF	TGTGCCAGCAGCTCCCCGTTACTAGCGGGAGTTGCAGATACGCAGTATTTT
TRBV2	NA	TRBJ2-3	NA	CASRSPSDTQYF	TGTGCCAGCAGAAGCCCATCAGATACGCAGTATTTT
TRBV10-3	once	TRBJ1-1	TRBD1	CAITRGGRENTEAFF	TGTGCCATCACCCGAGGGGGCCGGGAGAACACTGAAGCTTTCTTT
TRBV7-2	NA	TRBJ2-7	NA	CASSHQRLREEQYF	TGTGCCAGCAGTCATCAGCGCTTGAGGGAAGAGCAGTACTTC
TRBV12-3/TRBV12-4	NA	TRBJ1-2	NA	CASSFGRSYGYTF	TGTGCCAGCAGTTTCGGGAGGAGCTATGGCTACACCTTC
TRBV19	NA	TRBJ1-5	TRBD1	CASSILAGQGNTQPQHF	TGTGCCAGTAGTATATTGGCCGGACAGGGGAATACACAGCCCCAGCATTTT
TRBV5-1	NA	TRBJ2-3	NA	CASRLGAHTDTQYF	TGCGCCAGCAGACTGGGAGCTCACACAGATACGCAGTATTTT
TRBV10-3	once	TRBJ2-2	TRBD2	CAINRVAGQNTGELFF	TGTGCCATCAATAGAGTAGCGGGGCAGAACACCGGGGAGCTGTTTTTT
TRBV4-2	once	TRBJ2-2	TRBD1	CASTLSQGAGTGELFF	TGTGCCAGTACCCTTTCTCAGGGGGCAGGAACCGGGGAGCTGTTTTTT
TRBV27	NA	TRBJ1-2	TRBD1	CASSLNRGHGYTF	TGTGCCAGCAGTTTAAACAGGGGACATGGCTACACCTTC
TRBV5-1	NA	TRBJ2-2	NA	CASSHGQPKNTGELFF	TGCGCCAGCAGCCACGGACAGCCCAAGAACACCGGGGAGCTGTTTTTT
TRBV19	NA	TRBJ1-5	NA	CASSKARDYNQPQHF	TGTGCCAGTAGTAAGGCCAGGGATTACAATCAGCCCCAGCATTTT
TRBV6-1	NA	TRBJ1-2	NA	CASSELGGAGYGYTF	TGTGCCAGCAGTGAACTGGGGGGGGCCGGCTATGGCTACACCTTC
TRBV19	NA	TRBJ2-5	NA	CASSIYYRETQYF	TGTGCCAGTAGTATCTACTATCGGGAGACCCAGTACTTC
TRBV19	NA	TRBJ2-3	TRBD1	CASSTRQGTDTQYF	TGTGCCAGTAGTACACGACAGGGAACGGATACGCAGTATTTT
TRBV27	NA	TRBJ2-3	NA	CASSSLRGIGDTQYF	TGTGCCAGCAGTTCCCTCAGGGGTATAGGAGATACGCAGTATTTT
TRBV10-3	NA	TRBJ2-1	NA	CAISESPTGGNEQFF	TGTGCCATCAGTGAGTCACCTACCGGGGGCAATGAGCAGTTCTTC
TRBV12-2	NA	TRBJ1-2	NA	CASRSGTGDLPNYGYTF	TGTGCAAGTCGCTCCGGGACAGGGGACCTCCCTAACTATGGCTACACCTTC
TRBV7-2	NA	TRBJ1-3	TRBD1	CASSPSGQGLNTIYF	TGTGCCAGCAGCCCAAGTGGACAGGGTCTAAACACCATATATTTT
TRBV9	NA	TRBJ1-6	TRBD1	CASSGGTGLNSPLHF	TGTGCCAGCTCCGGGGGGACAGGATTAAATTCACCCCTCCACTTT
TRBV9	NA	TRBJ2-3	TRBD2	CASSAGTSGRAADTQYF	TGTGCCAGCAGCGCCGGGACTAGCGGGAGGGCCGCAGATACGCAGTATTTT
TRBV13	NA	TRBJ1-5	NA	CASSLRDQPQHF	TGTGCCAGCAGCCTCCGCGATCAGCCCCAGCATTTT
TRBV6-1	NA	TRBJ1-5	TRBD1	CASSDTQGRNQPQHF	TGTGCCAGCAGTGATACACAGGGGCGGAATCAGCCCCAGCATTTT
TRBV18	NA	TRBJ2-7	TRBD1	CASSPRQGGTYEQYF	TGTGCCAGCTCACCCAGACAGGGGGGGACCTACGAGCAGTACTTC
TRBV6-5	NA	TRBJ2-2	TRBD1	CASSYGGTGGTGELFF	TGTGCCAGCAGTTACGGAGGGACAGGGGGCACCGGGGAGCTGTTTTTT
TRBV29-1	NA	TRBJ2-1	TRBD2	CSAREGGYNEQFF	TGCAGCGCGCGGGAGGGCGGGTACAATGAGCAGTTCTTC
TRBV7-7	NA	TRBJ2-1	TRBD2	CASSLGREDEQFF	TGTGCTAGCAGCTTAGGTCGGGAGGATGAGCAGTTCTTC
TRBV6-5	once	TRBJ2-1	TRBD2	CASTLGLAPDNEQFF	TGTGCCAGCACCTTGGGACTAGCCCCTGATAATGAGCAGTTCTTC
TRBV5-4	NA	TRBJ2-5	NA	CASSLSGETQYF	TGTGCCAGCAGCTTGTCGGGAGAGACCCAGTACTTC
TRBV7-2	NA	TRBJ2-5	NA	CASSLGLDFSETQYF	TGTGCCAGCAGCTTAGGACTAGATTTCTCAGAGACCCAGTACTTC
TRBV5-1	NA	TRBJ2-2	TRBD1	CASSSGTEFTGELFF	TGCGCCAGCAGCTCCGGGACAGAGTTCACCGGGGAGCTGTTTTTT
TRBV2	NA	TRBJ1-1	NA	CASTIGDLRAFF	TGTGCCAGCACCATAGGGGATCTGAGGGCTTTCTTT
TRBV6-5	once	TRBJ2-7	TRBD2	CASSLSGRHYEQYF	TGTGCCAGCAGTCTTAGCGGGAGACACTACGAGCAGTACTTC
TRBV10-3	NA	TRBJ2-7	NA	CAISEESSYEQYF	TGTGCCATCAGTGAGGAGTCTTCCTACGAGCAGTACTTC